What follows describes a single T cell receptor beta chain. What it binds is not known. The CDR3 runs 19 residues. The V and J ends lost 4 bases and 4 bases respectively, with 26 bases between them. CDR1 is SGDLS and CDR2 is YYNGEE in the germline V gene. Healthy bone marrow donors made up the cohort. These data come from a study of cytomegalovirus exposure and HLA in healthy donors. Study-level findings and limits: Later analysis placed DRB1 highest and HLA-C lowest in TCR association rates, which differed by HLA locus.

Primers included in the PCR were 60 Vbeta and 13 Jbeta primers. Sequenced by immunoSEQ multiplex PCR; TCRdb stores in-frame clones only, minus some. The table has roughly 120,000 clones, roughly four fifths seen once. Sequenced material: PBMCs. The chain combines TRBV9 with TRBJ2-2; a weak D match, TRBD2 (6 bases). This clonotype was obtained from a male donor in good health and CMV-seropositive. The CDR3, as DNA: TGTGCCAGCAGCCCTACTCCTCGGGGGATACCCTCGGGCACCGGGGAGCTGTTTTTT. Encoded protein: CASSPTPRGIPSGTGELFF.